Below are 3 T cell receptor beta chains sequenced from a single sample in a study of regulatory T cells in long-lasting Graves disease. Time point here: newly diagnosed GD, antithyroid drugs for less than 3 months. RNA from PBMCs was the source of the TCR library. Arm-PCR of CDR3 regions and iRepertoire HTBI primers were the basis on which TCR beta libraries were built. TCRdb fed the multiplex PCR reads into MiXCR, producing one record per CDR3 protein. The sample lists just over 600,000 distinct CDR3 sequences; 15% to 20% were seen once. This sample was shared with a second study, whose subject was T cells in Graves' hyperthyroidism and ophthalmopathy.

Sample: peripheral blood mononuclear cells (PBMCs), taken at new diagnosis, from a patient treated with antithyroid drugs. These receptors originate from a woman in her twenties or thirties with Graves disease.

This clonotype was detected a few times. The gene calls are TRBV28 and TRBJ2-6; perhaps TRBD2 as D (5 bases). V dropped 8 bases and J dropped 0 bases, with 17 bases sitting between them. This CDR3 has 17 amino acids. The germline gives CDR1 MDHEN, CDR2 SYDVKM. CDR3 loop: CASQVAFYTSGANVLTF. Written as DNA, the CDR3 is TGTGCCAGCCAGGTAGCGTTCTATACCTCTGGGGCCAACGTCCTGACTTTC.

This clonotype was counted between two and nine times. The chain joins TRBV27 to TRBJ2-3, with D unresolved. This CDR3 is built from 14 residues. Germline CDR1 MNHEY, CDR2 SMNVEV (reference sequence). V lost 3 bases and J 0 bases, leaving 7 bases between the germline ends. This CDR3 is CASSFAASTDTQYF. CDR3 DNA: TGTGCCAGCAGTTTTGCGGCTAGCACAGATACGCAGTATTTT.

This clonotype has only a few counts. The chain uses TRBV13 and TRBJ1-1, with TRBD1 matching 8 bases. The CDR3 has 14 amino acids. After removal of 6 bases from V and 5 bases from J, the junction contained 8 bases not matched to a gene. In germline, CDR1 is PRHDT, CDR2 FYEKMQ (reference sequence). CDR3: CASRGQGAKTEAFF. The CDR3 bases are TGTGCCAGCAGGGGGCAGGGGGCGAAGACTGAAGCTTTCTTT.